The 14 T cell receptor beta chains given below trace back to one sample, sequenced in a study of blood T cells in healthy people across ages. It was with a sample-barcoded 5' primer and a J-beta primer mix that a second PCR of about 7 to 12 cycles was run. TCRdb recomputed calls from the 5' RACE reads with MiXCR, one row per CDR3 protein. The sample includes around 1,000,000 distinct CDR3 sequences, around two fifths of them seen just once. The sequencing input was blood. All receptors come from a man aged 18 to 35 in good health.

As DNA, the CDR3 is TGTGCCAGCAGTTACTCGGTGGGGGAAAACATTCAGTACTTC. Its translation: CASSYSVGENIQYF. The chain has TRBV6-5 and TRBJ2-5, with D tentatively TRBD1 or TRBD2 (5 bases each). The closer fit of TRBJ2-4 to the DNA end suggests the J call may be wrong. Looked up from germline, CDR1 is MNHEY and CDR2 is SVGAGI. This CDR3 has 14 amino acids.

V usage is TRBV5-1 and J usage is TRBJ1-2, with D possibly matching TRBD1 (6 bases). Germline V lookup: CDR1 SGHRS, CDR2 YFSETQ. The CDR3 runs to 14 residues. Deletions cut 9 bases from V and 4 bases from J, with 19 bases between. The CDR3 sequence is CANATEQGSYGYTF. DNA for the CDR3: TGCGCCAACGCGACGGAACAGGGAAGCTATGGCTACACCTTC.

In its sample, this clonotype was seen a few times. The genes are TRBV4-2 and TRBJ2-4, with a weak D call TRBD1 (5 bases). The DNA matches TRBJ2-7 better at its end, which makes the J call doubtful. This CDR3 region has 17 residues. Germline V gene data show CDR1 as LGHNA and CDR2 as YNFKEQ. The CDR3 reads CASSQDYKGKGPYEQYF. The CDR3 nucleotides are TGTGCCAGCAGCCAAGATTATAAGGGTAAGGGGCCTTACGAGCAGTACTTC.

Remarks on this clonotype: At one end, the junction sequence differs from germline, possibly due to a read error. This chain joins TRBV3-1 and TRBJ1-1; 11 bases agree with TRBD1. The CDR3 spans 17 residues. Germline CDR1 and CDR2: LGHDT and YNNKEL (reference sequence). Written as DNA, the CDR3 is TGTACCAGTGGGAGGGTCCCGGGACAGGGGGTGGACACTGAAGCTTTCTTT. Protein product: CTSGRVPGQGVDTEAFF.

The chain has TRBV4-2 and TRBJ1-6; D unclear. The V gene lost 1 base and the J gene lost 6 bases, with 16 bases spanning the gap. This CDR3 is built from 17 residues. CDR1 and CDR2 from the germline V gene are LGHNA and YNFKEQ. Here the CDR3 DNA reads TGTGCCAGCAGCCAAGGACGACGGTTCCTTCGTAATTCACCCCTCCACTTT. Residues: CASSQGRRFLRNSPLHF.

This sequence joins TRBV12-3 or TRBV12-4 and TRBJ2-1; no clear D. The CDR3 covers 12 residues. V lost 10 bases and J lost 8, with 15 bases in between. DNA of the CDR3: TGTGCCAACAGCCGACGGAACCATGAGCAGTTCTTC. Its translation is CANSRRNHEQFF.

This clonotype was counted only a few times. CDR3 residues: CSAHRGGNQPQHF. As DNA, the CDR3 is TGCAGTGCTCACAGGGGCGGCAATCAGCCCCAGCATTTT. The V call is TRBV20-1, the J call TRBJ1-5; 7 nucleotides align to TRBD1. Germline V gene data show CDR1 as DFQATT and CDR2 as SNEGSKA (reference sequence). Trimming took 5 bases from V and 2 from J; bases not matched to a gene: 3. The length of the CDR3 is 13 residues.

This clonotype was seen more than once but under ten times. The chain couples TRBV9 to TRBJ1-1; D not resolved. The CDR3 consists of 15 residues. V dropped 0 bases and J dropped 4 bases, with 13 bases sitting between them. CDR1 is SGDLS, CDR2 YYNGEE, per germline. The CDR3 reads CASSVEGRLGTEAFF. CDR3 in DNA: TGTGCCAGCAGCGTAGAGGGAAGGTTGGGCACTGAAGCTTTCTTT. The entire variable domain, with the rest obtained from reference TRBV9 and TRBJ1-1, is as follows: DSGVTQTPKHLITATGQRVTLRCSPRSGDLSVYWYQQSLDQGLQFLIQYYNGEERAKGNILERFSAQQFPDLHSELNLSSLELGDSALYFCASSVEGRLGTEAFFGQGTRLTVV.

This clonotype came up a few times. This rearrangement joins TRBV9 to TRBJ2-7, with TRBD2 identical over 10 bases. CDR1 is SGDLS and CDR2 is YYNGEE in the germline V gene. Trimming at V came to 0 bases and at J to 4 bases, leaving 7 bases not matched to a gene. The CDR3 sequence is 16 residues long. CDR3 amino acids: CASSVEASGGFYEQYF. In nucleotides, the CDR3 is TGTGCCAGCAGCGTAGAAGCTAGCGGGGGCTTTTACGAGCAGTACTTC.

Concerning this clonotype itself: The junction shows a germline mismatch at one end, possibly a read error. The chain combines TRBV20-1 with TRBJ2-3; 9 bases are shared with TRBD2. This CDR3 region has 15 residues. Germline V lookup: CDR1 DFQATT, CDR2 SNEGSKA (reference sequence). The CDR3 loop reads CGAPRVAGGRNTQYF. The DNA for the CDR3 is TGCGGTGCTCCCCGTGTGGCGGGGGGGCGGAATACGCAGTATTTT.

This chain links TRBV4-2 with TRBJ1-5; D call uncertain. The CDR3 length is 15 residues. Germline-derived CDR1 and CDR2 are LGHNA and YNFKEQ. V was pared by 1 base and J by 4 bases, with 11 bases between. This CDR3 reads CASSQAEEVNQPQHF. CDR3 nucleotides: TGTGCCAGCAGCCAAGCGGAGGAGGTTAATCAGCCCCAGCATTTT.

This clonotype was seen a few times. V and J are TRBV4-2 and TRBJ2-1; 10 bases line up with TRBD2. The CDR3 spans 17 residues. V dropped 0 bases and J dropped 6; count of bases not matched to a gene: 8. CDR1 and CDR2 (germline): LGHNA, YNFKEQ. The CDR3 sequence: CASSQEWLAGALNEQFF. CDR3 DNA: TGTGCCAGCAGCCAAGAATGGCTAGCGGGGGCTCTCAATGAGCAGTTCTTC.

The sample holds a few counts of this clonotype. The chain recombines TRBV9 with TRBJ1-4; D uncertain. Looked up from germline, CDR1 is SGDLS and CDR2 is YYNGEE. V lost 2 bases, J lost 5 bases, and 10 bases lay in between. This CDR3 is built from 14 residues. For the CDR3, the DNA is TGTGCCAGCAGCGTCGCCGGGGAGAATGAAAAACTGTTTTTT. This sequence encodes CASSVAGENEKLFF. Complete variable domain (other parts from reference TRBV9 and TRBJ1-4): DSGVTQTPKHLITATGQRVTLRCSPRSGDLSVYWYQQSLDQGLQFLIQYYNGEERAKGNILERFSAQQFPDLHSELNLSSLELGDSALYFCASSVAGENEKLFFGSGTQLSVL.

J is TRBJ2-5 and V is TRBV5-1, with unresolved D. This CDR3 has 13 residues. The V gene lost 4 bases and the J gene lost 1 base, with 8 bases spanning the gap. Germline CDR1 SGHRS, CDR2 YFSETQ. The CDR3 protein is CASSVESQETQYF. The CDR3, as DNA: TGCGCCAGCAGCGTGGAGAGCCAAGAGACCCAGTACTTC.